This T cell receptor beta chain was obtained from a study of cytomegalovirus exposure and HLA in healthy donors. Both 60 Vbeta primers and 13 Jbeta primers went into the PCR. Using immunoSEQ multiplex PCR, the repertoire was profiled, and TCRdb retains in-frame clones only, with some absent. This table holds under 250,000 clones, 82% found once. The specimen sequenced was PBMCs. The source of this sequence is a man aged 40-50 years in good health and CMV-seropositive.

In nucleotides, the CDR3 is TGTGCCATCAGAAGGGAGGGGAGCACAGATACGCAGTATTTT. This translates into CAIRREGSTDTQYF. This chain connects TRBV10-3 to TRBJ2-3, with 7 nucleotides matching TRBD2. Germline V gene lookup returns CDR1 ENHRY and CDR2 SYGVKD. The length of the CDR3 is 14 residues. J lost 0 bases, V lost 6 bases, and 3 bases had no gene match.